This T cell receptor beta chain stems from a study of T-cell reconstitution after alpha-beta-depleted transplantation in children. Germline V gene sequence: CDR1 GTSNPN, CDR2 SVGIG (reference sequence). V was cut by 3 bases and J by 1 base, with 16 bases left in between. This CDR3 spans 15 amino acids. Researchers prepared the TCRbeta library using unique molecular identifiers, the study reports. MiXCR, applied by TCRdb to the PCR reads, yields one record per CDR3 protein. The sample contains a few hundred thousand distinct CDR3 sequences, approximately 30% of which appear only once. This chain joins TRBV30 and TRBJ2-7; the D gene is possibly TRBD1 (6 bases). The source is a boy younger than two with Wiskott-Aldrich syndrome, due to receive a stem cell transplant. The material sequenced was PBMCs, taken before TCRalphabeta/CD19-depleted stem cell transplant. The CDR3 nucleotides are TGTGCCTGGAGGAACCGGGACAAACTATCCTACGAGCAGTACTTC. Protein: CAWRNRDKLSYEQYF.